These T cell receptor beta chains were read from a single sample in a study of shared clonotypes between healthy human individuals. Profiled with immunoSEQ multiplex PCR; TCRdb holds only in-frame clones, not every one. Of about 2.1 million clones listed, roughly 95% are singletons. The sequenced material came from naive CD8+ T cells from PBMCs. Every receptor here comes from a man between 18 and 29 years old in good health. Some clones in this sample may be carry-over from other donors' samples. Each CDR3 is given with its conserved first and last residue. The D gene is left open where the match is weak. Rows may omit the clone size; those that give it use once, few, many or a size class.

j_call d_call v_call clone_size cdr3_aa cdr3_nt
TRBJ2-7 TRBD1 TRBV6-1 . CASSGTGRLFDEQYF TGTGCCAGCAGTGGGACAGGGCGTTTGTTTGATGAGCAGTACTTC
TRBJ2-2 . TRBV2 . CASSVTRGDTGELFF TGTGCCAGCAGTGTGACCAGGGGAGACACCGGGGAGCTGTTTTTT
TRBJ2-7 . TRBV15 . CATSRAPEGYHEQYF TGTGCCACCAGCAGAGCGCCCGAGGGTTACCACGAGCAGTACTTC
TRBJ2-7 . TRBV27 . CASSLGQGGPYEQYF TGTGCCAGCAGTTTAGGCCAGGGGGGTCCCTACGAGCAGTACTTC
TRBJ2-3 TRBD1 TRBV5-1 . CASSLGARGNTDTQYF TGCGCCAGCAGCTTGGGTGCCAGGGGGAACACAGATACGCAGTATTTT
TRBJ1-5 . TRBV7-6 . CASSLADGRNQPQHF TGTGCCAGCAGCTTAGCCGACGGAAGAAATCAGCCCCAGCATTTT
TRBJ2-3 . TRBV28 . CASSSLIDLAAGGHTDTQYF TGTGCCAGCAGTTCGCTCATAGACCTTGCCGCCGGGGGTCACACAGATACGCAGTATTTT
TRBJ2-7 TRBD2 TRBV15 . CASGTSGSYEQYF TGTGCCAGCGGGACTAGCGGTTCCTACGAGCAGTACTTC
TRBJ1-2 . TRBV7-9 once CASNVNYGYTF TGTGCCAGCAACGTTAACTATGGCTACACCTTC
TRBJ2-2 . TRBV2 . CASSGGLRAGELFF .
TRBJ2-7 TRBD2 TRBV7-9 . CASTLAESSYEQYF TGTGCCAGCACGCTAGCGGAGAGCTCCTACGAGCAGTACTTC
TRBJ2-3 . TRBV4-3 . CASSPLWEATDTQYF TGCGCCAGCAGCCCCCTATGGGAAGCCACAGATACGCAGTATTTT
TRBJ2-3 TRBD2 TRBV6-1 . CASRKTSGRGDTQYF TGTGCCAGCAGGAAGACTAGCGGGAGGGGGGATACGCAGTATTTT
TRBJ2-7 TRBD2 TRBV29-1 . CSVVAGVDEQYF TGCAGCGTTGTAGCGGGAGTGGACGAGCAGTACTTC
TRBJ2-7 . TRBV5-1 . CASSLGTYEQYF TGCGCCAGCAGCCTTGGTACCTACGAGCAGTACTTC
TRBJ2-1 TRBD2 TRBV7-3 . CASSARGTSGREEQFF TGTGCCAGCAGTGCTCGTGGGACTAGCGGGAGGGAAGAGCAGTTCTTC
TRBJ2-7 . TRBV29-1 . CSVSGTASYEQYF TGCAGCGTTTCCGGGACGGCGTCCTACGAGCAGTACTTC
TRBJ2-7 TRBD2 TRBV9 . CASSSKGGLAGSYEQYF TGTGCCAGCAGCTCTAAAGGCGGCTTAGCGGGATCCTACGAGCAGTACTTC
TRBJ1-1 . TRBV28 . CASSLSPGHQRAFF TGTGCCAGCAGTTTATCCCCGGGACACCAGCGGGCTTTCTTT
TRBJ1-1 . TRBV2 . CASIVTPSQGRLNTEAFF TGTGCCAGCATTGTGACACCCTCCCAGGGGCGGCTGAACACTGAAGCTTTCTTT
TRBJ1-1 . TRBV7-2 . CASSLVGRNTEAFF TGTGCCAGCAGCTTAGTAGGAAGGAACACTGAAGCTTTCTTT
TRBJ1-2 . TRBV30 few CAWSVLSGGYTF TGTGCCTGGAGTGTACTCTCGGGTGGCTACACCTTC
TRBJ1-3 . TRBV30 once CAWSLGPGNTIYF TGTGCCTGGAGTCTGGGTCCTGGAAACACCATATATTTT
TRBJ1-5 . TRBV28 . CASSSHPGSNQPQHF TGTGCCAGCAGTTCCCACCCCGGGAGCAATCAGCCCCAGCATTTT
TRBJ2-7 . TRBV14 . CASSQGKAYEQYF TGTGCCAGCAGCCAGGGCAAAGCCTACGAGCAGTACTTC
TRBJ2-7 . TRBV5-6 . CASSSRVGPYEQYF TGTGCCAGCAGCAGTAGGGTGGGTCCCTACGAGCAGTACTTC
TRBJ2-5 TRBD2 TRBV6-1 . CASRRRGGLQETQYF TGTGCCAGCAGAAGGCGGGGGGGCCTCCAGGAGACCCAGTACTTC
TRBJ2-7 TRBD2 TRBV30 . CAWSVRLANMISYEQYF TGTGCCTGGAGTGTAAGACTAGCAAACATGATCTCCTACGAGCAGTACTTC
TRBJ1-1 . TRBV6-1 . CASSEIGRNTEAFF TGTGCCAGCAGTGAAATCGGACGGAACACTGAAGCTTTCTTT
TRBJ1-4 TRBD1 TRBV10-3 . CATKPTRDSNEKLFF TGTGCCACCAAGCCAACCCGGGACAGTAATGAAAAACTGTTTTTT
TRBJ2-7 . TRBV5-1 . CASSLDGRGGDEQYF TGCGCCAGCAGCTTGGATGGCAGGGGAGGCGACGAGCAGTACTTC
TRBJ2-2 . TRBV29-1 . CSVLKGDGELFF TGCAGCGTGCTGAAGGGGGATGGGGAGCTGTTTTTT
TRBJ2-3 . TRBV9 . CASSVEDSSTDTQYF TGTGCCAGCAGCGTAGAGGATAGCAGCACAGATACGCAGTATTTT
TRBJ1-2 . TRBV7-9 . CATDQVSYGYTF TGTGCCACAGACCAGGTATCCTATGGCTACACCTTC
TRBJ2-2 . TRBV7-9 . CASSVVAPTGELFF TGTGCCAGCAGCGTGGTAGCTCCCACCGGGGAGCTGTTTTTT
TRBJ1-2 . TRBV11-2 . CASTTMGENYGYTF TGTGCCAGCACCACCATGGGCGAGAACTATGGCTACACCTTC
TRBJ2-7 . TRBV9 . CASSSRTEYEQYF TGTGCCAGCAGCTCAAGAACAGAGTACGAGCAGTACTTC
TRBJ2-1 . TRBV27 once CATTWGASQNEQFF TGTGCCACCACCTGGGGGGCCTCCCAAAATGAGCAGTTCTTC
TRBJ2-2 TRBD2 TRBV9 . CASSISGSHTGELFF TGTGCCAGCAGCATTAGCGGGAGTCACACCGGGGAGCTGTTTTTT
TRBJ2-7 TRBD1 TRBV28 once CASSFFSGTGIYEQYF TGTGCCAGCAGTTTCTTCTCCGGGACAGGGATCTACGAGCAGTACTTC
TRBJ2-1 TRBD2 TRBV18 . CASSPSRLAGGNNEQFF TGTGCCAGCTCACCGTCAAGGCTAGCGGGAGGGAACAATGAGCAGTTCTTC
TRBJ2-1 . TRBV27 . CASSLRGSPYNEQFF TGTGCCAGCAGTTTGAGGGGGTCCCCCTACAATGAGCAGTTCTTC